The 5 T cell receptor beta chains presented below share a single source sample, sequenced in a study of T cells after somatic rescue of genetic block. Assay: immunoSEQ multiplex PCR; the TCRdb copy retains only in-frame clones and omits some. The sample has about 120,000 clones, 85% to 95% seen once. The sample comprised peripheral blood mononuclear cells (PBMCs). The receptors come from a woman between 18 and 30 years old.

J is TRBJ1-2 and V is TRBV30, with 7 nucleotides matching TRBD1. Trimming removed 6 bases from V and 4 bases from J; junction bases left unmatched: 8. Germline V lookup: CDR1 GTSNPN, CDR2 SVGIG (reference sequence). The CDR3 totals 13 residues. The CDR3 bases are TGTGCCTGCCCAACCGGGACAGCCTATGGCTACACCTTC. Translated: CACPTGTAYGYTF. Based on the CDR3 plus reference TRBV30 and TRBJ1-2, the full variable domain is SQTIHQWPATLVQPVGSPLSLECTVEGTSNPNLYWYRQAAGRGLQLLFYSVGIGQISSEVPQNLSASRPQDRQFILSSKKLLLSDSGFYLCACPTGTAYGYTFGSGTRLTVV.

V gene TRBV7-6 combines with J gene TRBJ2-1; possibly TRBD2 for D (6 bases). Trimming took off 5 bases at V and 1 base at J, with 12 bases between the two ends. The CDR3 sequence is 15 residues long. Per the germline V gene, CDR1 is SGHVS and CDR2 is FNYEAQ. This CDR3 is CASSPPGGSYNEQFF. In DNA form, the CDR3 reads TGTGCCAGCAGCCCCCCCGGGGGATCCTACAATGAGCAGTTCTTC.

The CDR3 nucleotides read TGTGCCAGCAGCAACGGACAGGGCCAGCATTTT. This encodes CASSNGQGQHF. The chain is built from TRBV7-6 and TRBJ1-5; 8 bases align to TRBD1. The junction had 3 bases not matched to a gene; V was cut back by 5 bases and J by 12 bases. The germline gives CDR1 SGHVS, CDR2 FNYEAQ. The CDR3 is made up of 11 amino acids.

V and J are TRBV29-1 and TRBJ2-5; 10 nucleotides line up with TRBD1. Germline V CDR1 and CDR2: SQVTM, ANQGSEA. This CDR3 spans 13 amino acids. The trim removed 6 bases at V and 1 base at J, leaving 2 bases unmatched. The CDR3 sequence: CSVGQGIQETQYF. CDR3 nucleotides: TGCAGCGTGGGACAGGGGATCCAAGAGACCCAGTACTTC.

Comment on this clone: Other DNA sequences of this sample code for an identical CDR3. The rearrangement links TRBV6-5 to TRBJ2-3; possible D gene TRBD2, 6 bases. The CDR3 length is 12 residues. Germline CDR1 is MNHEY and CDR2 is SVGAGI. V lost 6 bases and J 3 bases, leaving 7 bases between the germline ends. Here the CDR3 reads CASSGSTDTQYF. CDR3 nucleotide sequence: TGTGCCAGCAGCGGGAGTACAGATACGCAGTATTTT.